A selection of T cell receptor beta chains follows, all from one sample in a study of cytomegalovirus exposure and HLA in healthy donors. Sequencing used immunoSEQ multiplex PCR; TCRdb keeps in-frame clones, though not all of them. Of about 150,000 clones listed, about 75% are singletons. Sequencing used PBMCs. All receptors come from a man between 18 and 35 years old in good health and CMV-seropositive. CDR3s include the opening cysteine and the closing phenylalanine or tryptophan. The order of the fields is J gene, CDR3 length, clone size, V gene, D gene, CDR3 DNA, CDR3 protein. A D gene is named only where the DNA matches it firmly. Some rows have no size entry. The others give once, few or many, or a class for an expanded clone.

>TRBJ2-1|15|NA|TRBV9|NA
TGTGCCAGCAGCGTAGTAGGGGTAACCTACAATGAGCAGTTCTTC
CASSVVGVTYNEQFF
>TRBJ2-5|16|NA|TRBV25-1|TRBD1
TGTGCCAGCAGACCGGGACAGGGGACGTACCAAGAGACCCAGTACTTC
CASRPGQGTYQETQYF
>TRBJ2-1|17|few|TRBV6-1|TRBD1
TGTGCCAGCAGTGAACAGTACGGGACAGGGAATTACAATGAGCAGTTCTTC
CASSEQYGTGNYNEQFF
>TRBJ1-5|13|NA|TRBV7-2|NA
TGTGCCAGCAACCCACAAGGCAATCAGCCCCAGCATTTT
CASNPQGNQPQHF
>TRBJ1-1|17|NA|TRBV28|NA
TGTGCCAGCAGTTTATCCCCCCAGGCAGGATTGAACACTGAAGCTTTCTTT
CASSLSPQAGLNTEAFF
>TRBJ2-3|15|few|TRBV11-2|TRBD2
TGTGCCAGCAGCCCAAAAGCGGGGAGGATCGATACGCAGTATTTT
CASSPKAGRIDTQYF
>TRBJ2-3|15|NA|TRBV28|TRBD2
TGTGCCAGCAGTTTTGGCGGGAGGGCCACAGATACGCAGTATTTT
CASSFGGRATDTQYF
>TRBJ2-1|16|NA|TRBV9|NA
TGTGCCAGCAGCGGACAAGCGGGCCTCTCCTACAATGAGCAGTTCTTC
CASSGQAGLSYNEQFF
>TRBJ2-5|15|NA|TRBV5-4|TRBD1
TGTGCCAGCAGACACGTGGACAGGGTCCAAGAGACCCAGTACTTC
CASRHVDRVQETQYF
>TRBJ2-7|14|NA|TRBV11-2|TRBD1
TGTGCCAGCAGCCTCCGGACAGGGGGCGCCGAGCAGTACTTC
CASSLRTGGAEQYF
>TRBJ2-7|14|NA|TRBV28|TRBD1
TGTGCCAGCAGCTCCGGGACAGCTAATTACGAGCAGTACTTC
CASSSGTANYEQYF
>TRBJ2-1|17|NA|TRBV5-6|TRBD2
TGTGCCAGCAGCTTGTTTCTGAGACTAGCGAACTTCAATGAGCAGTTCTTC
CASSLFLRLANFNEQFF
>TRBJ2-1|13|NA|TRBV19|NA
TGTGCCAGTAGTATCCGGGACTACAATGAGCAGTTCTTC
CASSIRDYNEQFF
>TRBJ2-1|13|NA|TRBV7-9|NA
TGTGCCAGCAGCTACTCTGGCGGGAATGAGCAGTTCTTC
CASSYSGGNEQFF
>TRBJ2-1|16|NA|TRBV27|NA
TGTGCCAGCAGTTTCCTCAAGAGCGGGCCTTACAATGAGCAGTTCTTC
CASSFLKSGPYNEQFF
>TRBJ2-7|13|NA|TRBV19|NA
TGTGCCAGTAGTTGGCAGGGCCAACACGAGCAGTACTTC
CASSWQGQHEQYF
>TRBJ1-4|15|NA|TRBV5-8|NA
TGTGCCAGCAGCCCTGGGCAGGGAAGGAATGAAAAACTGTTTTTT
CASSPGQGRNEKLFF
>TRBJ1-4|12|NA|TRBV7-8|TRBD1
TGTGCCAGCAGGCAGGACAGGGGAGTGCCTCATTTT
CASRQDRGVPHF
>TRBJ2-5|16|NA|TRBV18|TRBD1
TGTGCCAGCTCACCACTAAATTTAGCGACAGGGGAGACCCAGTACTTC
CASSPLNLATGETQYF
>TRBJ1-5|16|NA|TRBV18|NA
TGTGCCAGCTCACCAAATAGAGGCGATAGCAATCAGCCCCAGCATTTT
CASSPNRGDSNQPQHF
>TRBJ2-5|15|NA|TRBV27|NA
TGTGCCAGCAGTTTATCGGTAGGGGGATGGAAGACCCAGTACTTC
CASSLSVGGWKTQYF
>TRBJ2-3|13|NA|TRBV7-2|NA
TGTGCCAGCAGCCCCCCCCCACCCGGTGCGCAGTATTTT
CASSPPPPGAQYF
>TRBJ2-1|18|NA|TRBV27|TRBD2
TGTGCCAGCAGCAAGCTTATCCTAGCGGGTGACTCCTACAATGAGCAGTTCTTC
CASSKLILAGDSYNEQFF
>TRBJ1-1|15|NA|TRBV25-1|NA
TGTGCCAGCAGTGAGGCAGGGGAGGGGAACACTGAAGCTTTCTTT
CASSEAGEGNTEAFF
>TRBJ2-3|12|NA|TRBV6-5|TRBD2
TGTGCCAGCAGAAACCCGAGCGGGAGGGAGTATTTT
CASRNPSGREYF
>TRBJ1-1|13|NA|TRBV30|NA
TGTGCCTGGAGTTCAAAACAAAACACTGAAGCTTTCTTT
CAWSSKQNTEAFF
>TRBJ2-1|15|NA|TRBV7-9|TRBD2
TGTGCCAGCAGCCACGGACTAGCGGGGAGCAATGAGCAGTTCTTC
CASSHGLAGSNEQFF
>TRBJ2-1|13|NA|TRBV27|NA
TGTGCCAGCACTCACCCCGCGGGCAGGGAGCAGTTCTTC
CASTHPAGREQFF
>TRBJ2-1|15|NA|TRBV2|TRBD2
TGTGCCAGCAGGGATCGGACTAGCGGGAGACATGAGCAGTTCTTC
CASRDRTSGRHEQFF
>TRBJ2-7|14|NA|TRBV7-2|NA
TGTGCCAGCAGTCCAGGCCCAGGGCTCTACGAGCAGTACTTC
CASSPGPGLYEQYF
>TRBJ2-1|17|NA|TRBV29-1|TRBD2
TGCAGCGTTGAAGTAACAGGCGGGAGCGGGGTCTACAATGAGCAGTTCTTC
CSVEVTGGSGVYNEQFF